The rows below give T cell receptor beta chains drawn from one sample of a study of T cell responses to AZD1222 COVID-19 vaccine. Here immunoSEQ multiplex PCR was the method, and the copy in TCRdb shows in-frame clones only, minus some. The sample has 150,000 or so clones; roughly 92% are singletons. The sample here was peripheral blood, taken on day 0 of AZD1222 vaccination. The receptors stem from an adult in good health. Both conserved end residues are part of each CDR3. D genes are given only for firm matches. Clone size is stated in some rows and not others, as once, few, many or a class when expanded.

.,TRBJ2-3,.,TRBV5-1,TGCGCCAGCAGCTTGGTCAGTAATGGAGATACGCAGTATTTT,CASSLVSNGDTQYF
.,TRBJ2-7,TRBD1,TRBV28,TGTGCCAGCAGTTCCGGGACAGGGGGCTACGAGCAGTACTTC,CASSSGTGGYEQYF
.,TRBJ1-5,.,TRBV29-1,TGCAGCGCCAGACAGGAGAGCAATCAGCCCCAGCATTTT,CSARQESNQPQHF
.,TRBJ1-2,TRBD1,TRBV15,TGTGCCACCAGCAGAGATCGTAAGGACAGGGGGTCTTTTGGTGGCTACACCTTC,CATSRDRKDRGSFGGYTF
.,TRBJ2-1,.,TRBV12-5,TGTGCTAGTGGACCAGAACCCTACAATGAGCAGTTCTTC,CASGPEPYNEQFF
.,TRBJ2-5,.,TRBV7-2,TGTGCCAGCAGCTTAGAGCAGAGGGAGACCCAGTACTTC,CASSLEQRETQYF
few,TRBJ2-1,TRBD1,TRBV4-2,TGTGCCAGCAGCCCTGAGGCACAGGGGGACTCCGAGCAGTTCTTC,CASSPEAQGDSEQFF
.,TRBJ2-7,TRBD1,TRBV28,TGTGCCAGCAGTTCCTCGGGACAGGGGGCATGGGAGCAGTACTTC,CASSSSGQGAWEQYF
.,TRBJ2-7,.,TRBV7-2,TGTGCCAGCAGCAAAGAGGCGGGGACCTACGAGCAGTACTTC,CASSKEAGTYEQYF
.,TRBJ1-3,.,TRBV11-2,TGTGCCAGCAGCCGAACAGGGAGAGGAAACACCATATATTTT,CASSRTGRGNTIYF
.,TRBJ2-7,.,TRBV28,TGTGCCAGCAGTCCAGACTCCTACGAGCAGTACTTC,CASSPDSYEQYF
.,TRBJ1-1,.,TRBV5-1,TGCGCCAGCAGCCCGGACTCGACGGGGAACACTGAAGCTTTCTTT,CASSPDSTGNTEAFF
.,TRBJ2-5,.,TRBV19,TGTGCCAGTAGTGAGGGCTTCCCTTCACGAGAGACCCAGTACTTC,CASSEGFPSRETQYF
.,TRBJ1-5,.,TRBV6-1,TGTGCCAGCAGTGAAAGACCCCCCTCGCGGCTATTCTCACATAGCAATCAGCCCCAGCATTTT,CASSERPPSRLFSHSNQPQHF
.,TRBJ1-1,.,TRBV18,TGTGCCAGCTCACCGGGGCCACCGACCGCCGGGGGTGACGCTTTCTTT,CASSPGPPTAGGDAFF
.,TRBJ1-5,.,TRBV7-2,TGTGCCAGCAGCTTAGTGGGCAACTCCAATCAGCCCCAGCATTTT,CASSLVGNSNQPQHF
.,TRBJ1-5,.,TRBV5-6,TGTGCCAGCAGCTTGGACGGGCGGGAAAATCAGCCCCAGCATTTT,CASSLDGRENQPQHF
once,TRBJ2-1,TRBD2,TRBV19,TGTGCCAGTAGTACACAACTAGCGGGATCCAATGAGCAGTTCTTC,CASSTQLAGSNEQFF
.,TRBJ1-3,TRBD1,TRBV5-1,TGCGCCAGCAGCTTGGTTGCAGGGGGAACGTTGGCTGGAAACACCATATATTTT,CASSLVAGGTLAGNTIYF
.,TRBJ2-5,.,TRBV7-8,TGTGCCAGCAGGCGGACACCCGATTATCCTGAGACCCAGTACTTC,CASRRTPDYPETQYF
.,TRBJ2-1,TRBD2,TRBV6-2/TRBV6-3,TGTGCCAGCAGTCACTTTCCCTTTACTAGCGGGAGAACCAATGAGCAGTTCTTC,CASSHFPFTSGRTNEQFF
.,TRBJ1-3,.,TRBV7-2,TGTGCCAGCAGCTTGGACTTCTCAGACGACACCATATATTTT,CASSLDFSDDTIYF
.,TRBJ2-3,.,TRBV7-9,TGTGCCAGCAGCTTTGACAGGAGCACAGATACGCAGTATTTT,CASSFDRSTDTQYF
once,TRBJ2-2,.,TRBV2,TGTGCCAGCAAGAGATCAGCGAACACCGGGGAGCTGTTTTTT,CASKRSANTGELFF
.,TRBJ2-5,TRBD1,TRBV12-5,TGTGCTAGTGGTCTCGGACAGGGTGAGACCCAGTACTTC,CASGLGQGETQYF
.,TRBJ1-6,TRBD1,TRBV11-2,TGTGCCAGCAGCTCTAGGGACAGGGGATATAATTCACCCCTCCACTTT,CASSSRDRGYNSPLHF
.,TRBJ2-1,TRBD1,TRBV7-2,TGTGCCAGCAGCTTAGAAGGGACAGTTTACAATGAGCAGTTCTTC,CASSLEGTVYNEQFF
.,TRBJ1-1,TRBD1,TRBV7-2,TGTGCCAGCAGCCTCTGGGACAGCCGAATGAACACTGAAGCTTTCTTT,CASSLWDSRMNTEAFF
.,TRBJ2-7,.,TRBV6-5,TGTGCCAGCAGTAACCACAGGGCAGTGATGTACGAGCAGTACTTC,CASSNHRAVMYEQYF
.,TRBJ2-7,.,TRBV15,TGTGCCACCAGCAGAGATACTACGCAGCGCTCCTACGAGCAGTACTTC,CATSRDTTQRSYEQYF
.,TRBJ1-6,TRBD1,TRBV7-9,TGTGCCAGCAGCTTAGGGGCAGGGGGCGCAAATAATTCACCCCTCCACTTT,CASSLGAGGANNSPLHF
.,TRBJ2-1,TRBD2,TRBV7-8,TGTGCCAGCAGCTTAGTTCGCCTAGCGGGAGGTGAGCAGTTCTTC,CASSLVRLAGGEQFF
.,TRBJ1-5,TRBD1,TRBV11-2,TGTGCCAGCAGCTTAGTGGACCGGGACAGGGGGCCTAATCAGCCCCAGCATTTT,CASSLVDRDRGPNQPQHF
.,TRBJ2-3,TRBD2,TRBV5-6,TGTGCCAGCAGCTCGATAAACCCACTAGCGGGGAGCACAGATACGCAGTATTTT,CASSSINPLAGSTDTQYF
.,TRBJ2-1,.,TRBV7-2,TGTGCCAGCAGCTTATTTAGGGGTAGAGCCTACAATGAGCAGTTCTTC,CASSLFRGRAYNEQFF
.,TRBJ1-5,.,TRBV19,TGTGCCAGTGTCCTGGAGCCCTATAGCAATCAGCCCCAGCATTTT,CASVLEPYSNQPQHF
.,TRBJ2-7,TRBD1,TRBV28,TGTGCCAGCAGTTTCTGGCAGGGGGATTCCTACGAGCAGTACTTC,CASSFWQGDSYEQYF
.,TRBJ1-2,TRBD1,TRBV2,TGTGCCAGCAGAGCCAGGACAGGGGGCGATGACTATGGCTACACCTTC,CASRARTGGDDYGYTF
.,TRBJ1-5,.,TRBV4-1,TGCGCCAGCAGCCAAGGTAGGGATCGTCAGCCCCAGCATTTT,CASSQGRDRQPQHF
.,TRBJ2-7,.,TRBV18,TGTGCCAGCTCACCTACGGCGGGGAGGTCCTACGAGCAGTACTTC,CASSPTAGRSYEQYF
.,TRBJ1-5,TRBD1,TRBV19,TGTGCCAGTAGTACCCCCACAGGGGGCGGGCAGCCCCAGCATTTT,CASSTPTGGGQPQHF
.,TRBJ2-1,.,TRBV6-5,TGTGCCAGCAACCCAACCGTGAGCTCCTACAATGAGCAGTTCTTC,CASNPTVSSYNEQFF
.,TRBJ1-2,.,TRBV6-5,TGTGCCAGCAGTTACCGAGGATCCCTGGGCTATGGCTACACCTTC,CASSYRGSLGYGYTF
.,TRBJ2-1,.,TRBV7-8,TGTGCCAGCAGCTTAGCAAGGGCAGACAATGAGCAGTTCTTC,CASSLARADNEQFF
.,TRBJ2-6,TRBD2,TRBV7-2,TGTGCCAGCAGTCTGACTAGCGGGGGAGCTGGGGCCAACGTCCTGACTTTC,CASSLTSGGAGANVLTF
.,TRBJ2-5,.,TRBV5-4,TGTGCCAGCAGCTTGGACAGGAGGTCCGAGACCCAGTACTTC,CASSLDRRSETQYF
.,TRBJ2-2,.,TRBV7-2,TGTGCCAGCAGCTTGGGACGGGGCAGAACCGGGGAGCTGTTTTTT,CASSLGRGRTGELFF
.,TRBJ2-3,TRBD1,TRBV20-1,TGCAGTGCCAGTTATCGACAGGGGCCGAGGACAGATACGCAGTATTTT,CSASYRQGPRTDTQYF
once,TRBJ1-1,.,TRBV28,TGTGCCAGCAGTCTCCCCCAGATCCCCGCTTTCTTT,CASSLPQIPAFF
.,TRBJ1-1,.,TRBV5-1,TGCGCCAGCACCCTCTGGGGGGAGAACACTGAAGCTTTCTTT,CASTLWGENTEAFF
.,TRBJ1-1,.,TRBV11-3,TGTGCCAGCAGCTTCGATAGCGGGACTGAAGCTTTCTTT,CASSFDSGTEAFF